A selection of T cell receptor beta chains follows, all from one sample in a study. TCRdb analysed the 5' RACE reads with MiXCR anew, one entry per CDR3 protein. The table lists roughly 5,700 distinct CDR3 sequences, about 35% of them singletons, with less than 70% in the top ten. The sequenced material came from memory CD4+ T cells sorted from blood. The receptors come from a female donor with breast cancer. The conserved cysteine and the conserved F or W are not part of the CDR3 here. The size entry is marked missing in some rows and otherwise reads once, few, many or a size class.

clone_size: NA
v_call: TRBV12-3/TRBV12-4
j_call: TRBJ1-1
cdr3_aa: ASSPGTGGTEVF

clone_size: NA
v_call: TRBV20-1
j_call: TRBJ2-7
cdr3_aa: SARVPSGPYEQY

clone_size: medium-sized
v_call: TRBV6-6
j_call: TRBJ2-7
cdr3_aa: ASGIAPKGEQY

clone_size: NA
v_call: TRBV7-6
j_call: TRBJ2-7
cdr3_aa: ASSLLVAGSSYEQY

clone_size: many
v_call: TRBV6-1
j_call: TRBJ2-5
cdr3_aa: ASSALAGGTETQY

clone_size: NA
v_call: TRBV5-4
j_call: TRBJ2-5
cdr3_aa: ASSSPGGIEQETQY

clone_size: many
v_call: TRBV12-3/TRBV12-4
j_call: TRBJ1-1
cdr3_aa: ASSKGTGGLNTEAF

clone_size: many
v_call: TRBV12-3/TRBV12-4
j_call: TRBJ2-7
cdr3_aa: ASSLRTSGSYEQY

clone_size: many
v_call: TRBV9
j_call: TRBJ2-3
cdr3_aa: ASSDRRGTDTQY

clone_size: many
v_call: TRBV30
j_call: TRBJ2-7
cdr3_aa: AWSLFGRDRVSYEQY

clone_size: NA
v_call: TRBV6-6
j_call: TRBJ1-1
cdr3_aa: ASTWGQPYRLNTEAF

clone_size: NA
v_call: TRBV6-6
j_call: TRBJ2-7
cdr3_aa: ASSSGQGPYEQY

clone_size: NA
v_call: TRBV6-6
j_call: TRBJ1-1
cdr3_aa: ASSPTGMVPEAF

clone_size: NA
v_call: TRBV5-1
j_call: TRBJ2-5
cdr3_aa: ASSLTGASQETQY

clone_size: medium-sized
v_call: TRBV7-2
j_call: TRBJ2-2
cdr3_aa: ASTLAASGNTGELF

clone_size: medium-sized
v_call: TRBV7-9
j_call: TRBJ2-1
cdr3_aa: ASSLVVAGEQF

clone_size: medium-sized
v_call: TRBV25-1
j_call: TRBJ2-2
cdr3_aa: ASSDLGLAETNTGELF